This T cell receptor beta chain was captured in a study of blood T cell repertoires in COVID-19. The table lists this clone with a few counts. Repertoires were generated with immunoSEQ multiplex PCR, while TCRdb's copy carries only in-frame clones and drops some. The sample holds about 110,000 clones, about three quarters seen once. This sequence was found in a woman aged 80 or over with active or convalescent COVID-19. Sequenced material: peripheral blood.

The CDR3 loop reads CSVPDREFVYNEQFF. CDR3 DNA: TGCAGCGTTCCCGACCGGGAGTTCGTCTACAATGAGCAGTTCTTC. V usage is TRBV29-1 and J usage is TRBJ2-1; D perhaps matches TRBD2 (6 bases). CDR3 length equals 15 residues. CDR1 SQVTM and CDR2 ANQGSEA come from the germline V gene. With 5 bases removed from V and 3 bases from J, the gap between germline ends came to 17 bases.